The source of this TCR beta chain is a study of blood T cells in healthy people across ages. General observations from the study: Roughly linear age-related decline in beta diversity appeared, significant by age about 37. It was the long-lived donors that had more naive CD4+ cells and higher diversity than aged donors. Diversity of TCR beta correlated strongly with naive T cell percentage.

A remark on this clonotype: The antigen remains undetermined.

CDR1 and CDR2 (germline): MDHEN, SYDVKM. The V end was cut by 6 bases, the J end by 7 bases, with 13 bases between. The CDR3 spans 13 residues. The second PCR ran about 6 to 12 cycles with a sample-barcoded 5' primer and J-beta primers. Every individual sample yielded 2.5 million or more paired-end reads (each containing CDR3). TCRdb fed the 5' RACE reads into MiXCR, producing one record per CDR3 protein. The sample records around 1.5 million distinct CDR3 sequences, about 31% being singletons. The source material was blood. The source is a woman aged 30 to 39 in good health. The V and J genes are TRBV28 and TRBJ1-5, with unresolved D. CDR3 region: CASRWVRGQPQHF. CDR3 DNA: TGTGCCAGCAGGTGGGTCAGAGGACAGCCCCAGCATTTT.